This T cell receptor beta chain was retrieved from a study of blood T cells in healthy people across ages (dated by TCRdb to between 2014 and 2017). In terms of the full investigation: In model experiments, template switching captured about one uniquely barcoded TCR beta cDNA molecule for every two T cells. To track age-related changes in TCR beta repertoire diversity, the study relied on deep sequencing normalized with unique cDNA molecular identifiers. Four age groups were formed from the donors: young (average approximately 16 years), middle-aged (approximately 39), aged (62) and long-lived (roughly 88). Using the same blood draw, the study looked at two additional independent replicas of 1 million unique cDNA reads for two donors, one aged 18 to 30 and the other aged 80 or older.

Donors were roughly 40 systemically healthy Caucasian individuals from Russia aged 6 to 90 years. Ten milliliters of peripheral blood were drawn from each donor into EDTA-treated Vacutainer tubes. Ficoll-Paque density-gradient centrifugation was used to isolate PBMCs, with at least 6.5 million obtained per sample. Total RNA, at least 6 micrograms per sample, was extracted from PBMCs with Trizol reagent. For every donor, an aliquot of PBMCs went through flow cytometry to measure the percentages of naive CD45RAhigh/CD27high T cells. Paper-wide results and their limitations: As age increased, observed TCR beta diversity per million T cells dropped in a roughly linear way, and a significant reduction was already evident by age approximately 40. Bulk unsorted PBMC profiling prevented conclusive comparison of naive and antigen-experienced compartments. A strong correlation was found between observed TCR beta diversity and the percentage of naive T cells measured by flow cytometry. Compared with the aged group, the long-lived group had more naive CD4+ T cells, fewer expanded clones and increased TCR diversity, suggesting age selection. Because donor CMV infection status was unknown, age-related changes in expanded clonotypes were potentially confounded. Estimates of total diversity based on one million sequenced T cells were regarded as lower bounds and as underestimates.

From the cysteine through the phenylalanine, the CDR3 covers 15 amino acids. Just the 45-base CDR3 DNA is kept, in frame starting at base 1. The V end gives up 5 bases and the J end 4 bases, leaving 7 bases in the junction not matched to a gene. CDR1 and CDR2, looked up from the germline V gene, are SGHTA and FQGNSA. This clonotype was seen a handful of times. Its antigen specificity is not known. Nothing much larger sits one base from this clone, and base qualities are not available. Library creation used 5' RACE. The sample was run on an Illumina HiSeq 2500. A second about 7 to 12 cycle PCR used a sample-barcoded 5' primer and a J-beta primer mix. Each TCR beta cDNA molecule received a unique molecular identifier from a template-switch 5' adaptor carrying 12 random nucleotides. Each sample yielded at least 2.5 million CDR3-containing paired-end reads. First-strand cDNA was synthesized from all RNA with the Mint cDNA synthesis kit, primed by a TRBC-specific oligonucleotide. Following uracil-DNA glycosylase treatment, a first 18-cycle PCR with universal primers M1SS and BC2_uni_R was performed on all cDNA. Per the authors' processing: Each sample was normalized by randomly selecting 1 million high-quality reads, each carrying a distinct molecular identifier. Instead of being binned into consensus sequences, reads with shared molecular identifiers were discarded. MiTCR, run with a Q25 quality threshold and the strictest error-elimination algorithm, handled CDR3 identification, clonotype clustering and error correction. A nonparametric unseen species model with Euler transformation was used to estimate a lower bound on total TCR beta diversity. TCRdb cleaned the public reads at Q25 with fastp, built clones with MiXCR and kept in-frame beta chains. Every CDR3 protein is listed once, alongside the most common genes and DNA of its rows. TCRdb, not the original authors, processed these V and J calls. Within this sample are more than 900,000 distinct CDR3 sequences, with 25% to 30% of them counted one time only. The ten largest clones represent about 9.4% of the sample.

The same data also contributed to another study, on T cells of mothers and their children. The second study reports: The donors were nine systemically healthy Caucasian individuals, made up of three mothers and their six children. cDNA synthesis consumed the entire amount of extracted RNA, loaded at 1.5 ug RNA in each 15 ul reaction. In the second PCR, the M1S primer introduced both the sample barcodes and 2-4 random nucleotides. Over 9.5 million TCR beta CDR3 reads were obtained for each mother, and millions of reads were obtained for each child. Thymic selection shapes the output of TCR recombination in a similar way in related and unrelated pairs, and inherited differences have a minor effect. Related mother-child pairs always showed normalized repertoire overlap that was slightly higher than in unrelated mother-child pairs, though the difference was never significant. With a sensitivity of approximately 100 clones per million clonotypes, no persistent microchimeric T cell clones were detected. The study used deep NGS to compare TCR beta repertoires of mothers and children, seeking features distinguishing related mother-child pairs from unrelated individuals. The mean age was about 37 +/- 4 years for the mothers and approximately 11 +/- 4 years for the children. After adapter ligation was performed with NEBNext reagents, the libraries were sequenced on an Illumina HiSeq 2000 with 100+100 nt paired-end reads. To prevent cross-contamination, the mother and child libraries were prepared one month apart and sequenced in separate runs. Each donor had between about 500,000 and 2,300,000 distinct TCR beta clonotypes identified. Naive TCR beta clonotypes were estimated from low-frequency clonotypes matched to each donor's FACS-determined naive share, without sorting.

Recombination joined TRBV7-2 with TRBJ2-2; TRBD1 matches 7 bases in the middle. This clonotype was sampled from a woman aged 40-49 years in good health. Source material: blood. In nucleotides, the sequence is TGTGCCAGCAGCGCGACAGGGAAGGGCACCGGGGAGCTGTTTTTT. This codes for CASSATGKGTGELFF.